This TCR beta chain stems from a study of control samples from healthy donors and cancer patients. The table came from immunoSEQ multiplex PCR; TCRdb's copy has only in-frame clones and leaves some out. The table includes 210,000 or so clones, roughly nine tenths detected once. The clonotype comes from a man aged 30-40 years in good health. Sequencing input: blood.

The CDR3 DNA reads TGTGCCACCAGTACCGGGACCTTCTATGGCTACACCTTC. It is translated as CATSTGTFYGYTF. J is TRBJ1-2 and V is TRBV24-1; possible D gene TRBD1, 5 bases. The CDR3 has 13 amino acids. Per germline, CDR1 KGHDR and CDR2 SFDVKD. Trimming pared 6 bases from V and 4 bases from J, leaving 11 bases between.